These 16 T cell receptor beta chains share one sample of origin, sequenced in a study of untreated major depressive disorder (dated by TCRdb to the late 2010s). Library creation used the immunoSEQ multiplex PCR assay. As stored in TCRdb, this immuneACCESS dataset retains in-frame rearrangements with V and J assigned. A fraction of the clones does not appear; measured against another copy, unresolved V genes explain less than half of the discrepancy, and the remainder lacks a known reason. A total of 21,000 or so clones appear in this sample, around 87% of them only once. The ten largest clones take up about 5% of the sample. Sample: CD4+ T cells from PBMCs. The receptors derive from a woman aged 25 to 39 in good health.

The chain employs TRBV30 and TRBJ1-3; D is unresolved. CDR1 GTSNPN and CDR2 SVGIG come from the germline V gene (reference sequence). Trimming took 4 bases from V and 0 from J, leaving 7 bases between them. The CDR3 consists of 13 residues. CDR3 bases: TGTGCCTGGACTGCCAACTCTGGAAACACCATATATTTT. This codes for CAWTANSGNTIYF.

The chain links TRBV7-2 to TRBJ2-2; maybe TRBD1 (6 bases). Germline V gene lookup returns CDR1 SGHTA and CDR2 FQGNSA. Trimming cost V 5 bases and J 0 bases, with 22 bases left between them. The CDR3 length is 19 residues. CDR3 in amino acids: CASSSRRGPGSTNTGELFF. The CDR3 nucleotides read TGTGCCAGCAGCAGCCGCAGGGGACCCGGGTCCACGAACACCGGGGAGCTGTTTTTT.

The chain combines TRBV28 with TRBJ1-6; 8 nucleotides match TRBD1. There are 14 residues in the CDR3. The V segment lost 10 bases and the J segment 4 bases; nucleotides outside the gene matches: 6. The germline CDR1 and CDR2 sequences are MDHEN and SYDVKM. CDR3 amino acids: CATHRGAYNSPLHF. The CDR3 nucleotides read TGTGCCACCCACAGGGGGGCATATAATTCACCCCTCCACTTT. The whole variable domain, remainder taken from reference TRBV28 and TRBJ1-6, is DVKVTQSSRYLVKRTGEKVFLECVQDMDHENMFWYRQDPGLGLRLIYFSYDVKMKEKGDIPEGYSVSREKKERFSLILESASTNQTSMYLCATHRGAYNSPLHFGNGTRLTVT.

The genes are TRBV7-9 and TRBJ1-2; possibly TRBD1 for D (5 bases). The ends were cut back, 8 bases at V and 3 bases at J, with 16 bases in the middle. The CDR3 spans 14 residues. In germline, CDR1 is SEHNR, CDR2 FQNEAQ (reference sequence). The CDR3, as DNA: TGTGCCAGCTCCCCCGGGGGGAATCACTATGGCTACACCTTC. It codes for CASSPGGNHYGYTF.

The CDR3 DNA sequence: TGTGCCAGCAGCTTTAGCGGGGGGGCCTCCAATGAGCAGTTCTTC. Translated: CASSFSGGASNEQFF. The J gene is TRBJ2-1, the V gene TRBV7-3, with 11 bases that match TRBD2. The ends lost 3 bases at V and 6 bases at J; junction bases unmatched: 4. The CDR3 is 15 amino acids. Germline V gives CDR1 SGHTA, CDR2 FQGTGA. The variable domain in full, with the rest retrieved from reference TRBV7-3 and TRBJ2-1, is GAGVSQTPSNKVTEKGKYVELRCDPISGHTALYWYRQSLGQGPEFLIYFQGTGAADDSGLPNDRFFAVRPEGSVSTLKIQRTERGDSAVYLCASSFSGGASNEQFFGPGTRLTVL.

The chain is built from TRBV6-6 and TRBJ2-7; 8 nucleotides align to TRBD1. The CDR3 has 13 amino acids. CDR1 is MNHNY and CDR2 is SVGAGI in the germline V gene (reference sequence). The CDR3 reads CASSSTYTDRVVV. Here the CDR3 DNA reads TGTGCCAGCAGTTCGACTTATACGGACAGGGTTGTCGTC.

The gene calls are TRBV7-9 and TRBJ1-2; no definite D call. Germline CDR1 SEHNR, CDR2 FQNEAQ (reference sequence). This CDR3 comprises 15 residues. Trimming left V 5 bases short and J 3 bases short, with 16 bases between. CDR3 DNA: TGTGCCAGCAGCCCCCCCATGGGTGCCCACTATGGCTACACCTTC. Translating gives CASSPPMGAHYGYTF.

The CDR3 reads CASSIGQGASYTEAFF. The CDR3, as DNA: TGCGCCAGCAGCATCGGACAGGGGGCCAGCTACACTGAAGCTTTCTTT. The chain couples TRBV4-1 to TRBJ1-1; 11 positions match TRBD1. Germline V gene lookup returns CDR1 MGHRA and CDR2 YSYEKL. The CDR3 loop spans 16 amino acids. The trim removed 5 bases at V and 3 bases at J, leaving 8 bases unmatched.

V is TRBV29-1 and J is TRBJ2-7, with 9 bases matching TRBD2. CDR1 SQVTM and CDR2 ANQGSEA come from the germline V gene. The CDR3 sequence is 13 residues long. The J segment lost 4 bases and the V segment lost 6 bases, leaving 7 bases of the junction unmatched. Here the CDR3 DNA reads TGCAGCGTGTGGGCTAGCGGGGAATACGAGCAGTACTTC. It yields the protein CSVWASGEYEQYF.

The V and J genes are TRBV7-2 and TRBJ1-2, with D unresolved. Germline V gene data show CDR1 as SGHTA and CDR2 as FQGNSA. CDR3 length: 14 residues. Trimming took 0 bases from V and 4 from J, leaving 9 bases between them. CDR3 bases: TGTGCCAGCAGCTTAGCGATCCAGCCCTATGGCTACACCTTC. Translation: CASSLAIQPYGYTF.

The chain has TRBV9 and TRBJ2-5; 7 bases align to TRBD2. V was clipped by 4 bases and J by 5 bases; unmatched bases: 14. The CDR3 extends over 16 amino acids. Germline V gene sequence: CDR1 SGDLS, CDR2 YYNGEE. The CDR3 DNA reads TGTGCCAGCAGCCCCCTGGGGAGCGGGGTACTCGAGACCCAGTACTTC. Protein: CASSPLGSGVLETQYF.

This rearrangement joins TRBV7-9 to TRBJ1-6; D not certain. V lost 6 bases and J lost 10, with 13 bases in between. This CDR3 has 13 residues. Germline lookup yields CDR1 SEHNR and CDR2 FQNEAQ (reference sequence). The CDR3 loop is CASRGGNSSPLHF. The CDR3 DNA follows: TGTGCCAGCAGGGGCGGGAATTCCTCACCCCTCCACTTT.

The chain combines TRBV7-2 with TRBJ1-2; D is uncertain. The germline CDR1 and CDR2 sequences are SGHTA and FQGNSA. V gave up 5 bases and J gave up 3 bases, with 10 bases separating them. This CDR3 has 13 amino acids. The CDR3 nucleotides read TGTGCCAGCAGCGAACCGCCAGACTATGGCTACACCTTC. Its protein is CASSEPPDYGYTF.

The gene calls are TRBV6-5 and TRBJ1-4, with D perhaps matching TRBD1 (6 bases). CDR1 is MNHEY, CDR2 SVGAGI, per germline. Trimming shortened V by 5 bases and J by 12 bases, and 16 bases separated the two germline ends. The CDR3 totals 13 residues. The CDR3 loop is CASSGDIASELFF. In DNA form, the CDR3 reads TGTGCCAGCAGTGGGGACATCGCGTCCGAACTGTTTTTT.

There are a few counts of this clone. The chain links TRBV2 to TRBJ1-3, with D tentatively TRBD1 (5 bases). In germline, CDR1 is SNHLY, CDR2 FYNNEI. V was clipped by 7 bases and J by 0 bases, with 16 bases between them. The CDR3 sequence is 16 residues long. The CDR3 protein is CASNPYRTTSGNTIYF. The CDR3 nucleotides are TGTGCCAGCAATCCGTACAGGACGACCTCTGGAAACACCATATATTTT.

This clone has a handful of counts. This chain connects TRBV6-5 to TRBJ1-1; D unclear. The CDR3 runs to 14 residues. CDR1 and CDR2 from the germline V gene are MNHEY and SVGAGI. Between the trimmed V and J ends, which lost 6 bases and 1 base, there was a span of 12 bases. In DNA, the CDR3 is TGTGCCAGCAGGCCCAGAGACCCGAACACTGAAGCTTTCTTT. It translates to CASRPRDPNTEAFF.